This T cell receptor beta chain was recovered during a study of T cells in Graves' hyperthyroidism and ophthalmopathy. Findings and caveats of the study: Most clonotypes expanded in thyroid above 0.001 were likewise present in blood. Ophthalmopathy onset followed model prediction by a median roughly six months.

The CDR3 totals 18 residues. Germline trimming cut 3 bases from V and 0 bases from J; bases unmatched to any gene: 14. CDR1 is DFQATT, CDR2 SNEGSKA, per germline (reference sequence). RNA transcripts gave rise to amplified TCR beta CDR3 regions. Researchers ran a first-round RT-PCR on the TCR CDR3 using the HTBI primer set. TCRdb redid the calling of the multiplex PCR reads with MiXCR, one entry per CDR3 protein. The sample has a few hundred thousand distinct CDR3 sequences; approximately 15% are singletons. The study excluded patients with uncontrolled infection, other autoimmune disease, pregnancy or lactation. Diagnoses rested on clinical symptoms, serum thyroxine and TRAb, thyroid ultrasound and orbital computed tomography. This clonotype was seen only a few times. Its antigen is as yet unknown.

Specimen: blood. The TCR originated in a woman aged 40 to 55 with Graves' ophthalmopathy. The chain combines TRBV20-1 with TRBJ2-3; TRBD2 matches 8 bases. The CDR3 DNA reads as TGCAGTGCTAGGTTACGGCGGGGGGTCTATCCTAGCACAGATACGCAGTATTTT. Its translation: CSARLRRGVYPSTDTQYF.